The clone carrying this TCR beta chain was seen ten or more times. TCR beta CDR3 regions were amplified from RNA. The study used the HTBI primer set for a first-round RT-PCR of the TCR CDR3. TCRdb processed the multiplex PCR reads anew with MiXCR; each CDR3 protein has one entry. Among fewer than 110,000 distinct CDR3 sequences listed, about 16% were seen once. The sample comes from a study of T cells in Graves' hyperthyroidism and ophthalmopathy. The source is a woman aged 50 to 60 with Graves' hyperthyroidism. The sample consisted of blood.

This CDR3 is CASTGTPATYNEQFF. The CDR3 DNA reads as TGTGCCAGCACCGGGACACCCGCCACATACAATGAGCAGTTCTTC. The rearrangement links TRBV12-3 or TRBV12-4 to TRBJ2-1; a weak D match, TRBD1 (6 bases). The CDR3 has 15 amino acids. Trimming left V 7 bases short and J 4 bases short, with 17 bases between.